The T cell receptor (beta chain) under discussion was sequenced for a study of T cells after yellow fever vaccination. TCRdb recomputed calls from the 5' RACE reads with MiXCR, one row per CDR3 protein. The data show approximately 22,000 distinct CDR3 sequences, roughly 5.6% seen once. This clonotype was seen repeatedly, ten times or more. This CDR3 comprises 17 residues. V lost 4 bases and J lost 2; bases outside the gene matches: 10. Germline CDR1 reads LNHDA; CDR2 reads SQIVND (reference sequence). The study's findings and limits: Once the booster was given, most primary-vaccination clones reappeared, at about 97% for CD4 and around 90% for CD8.

The material sequenced was PBMCs, either bulk or a sorted T-cell subset (CD4+, CD8+, memory, or dextramer-sorted; not recorded which), taken more than 35 days after the first yellow fever vaccination. This receptor was obtained from a man between 18 and 29 years old who received the YFV17D yellow fever vaccine. The rearrangement joins TRBV19 to TRBJ2-5, with TRBD1 identical over 10 bases. The CDR3 DNA follows: TGTGCCAGTAGTACGGGACAGGGGACAAGGGGACAAGAGACCCAGTACTTC. Residues: CASSTGQGTRGQETQYF.